This TCR beta chain was obtained from a study of blood T cell repertoires in COVID-19. Study context: PBMCs, B-cell-depleted T cells, or T cells were the source of the cDNA or gDNA that made up the material.

A Seattle source enrolled patients during active infection and followed them longitudinally. Produced via immunoSEQ multiplex PCR; TCRdb's table is partial and in-frame only. The data hold some 68,000 clones, with about 90% observed a single time. Germline CDR1 and CDR2: ENHRY and SYGVKD. V was pared by 3 bases and J by 0 bases, with 8 bases between. The CDR3 extends over 14 amino acids. This chain connects TRBV10-3 to TRBJ1-1, with D possibly TRBD1 on 5 matching bases. The TCR comes from a man aged 50 or older with COVID-19, enrolled during active disease. Sequences were obtained from peripheral blood. CDR3 nucleotide sequence: TGTGCCATCAGTGAAAGGGGTTTGAACACTGAAGCTTTCTTT. Residues: CAISERGLNTEAFF.